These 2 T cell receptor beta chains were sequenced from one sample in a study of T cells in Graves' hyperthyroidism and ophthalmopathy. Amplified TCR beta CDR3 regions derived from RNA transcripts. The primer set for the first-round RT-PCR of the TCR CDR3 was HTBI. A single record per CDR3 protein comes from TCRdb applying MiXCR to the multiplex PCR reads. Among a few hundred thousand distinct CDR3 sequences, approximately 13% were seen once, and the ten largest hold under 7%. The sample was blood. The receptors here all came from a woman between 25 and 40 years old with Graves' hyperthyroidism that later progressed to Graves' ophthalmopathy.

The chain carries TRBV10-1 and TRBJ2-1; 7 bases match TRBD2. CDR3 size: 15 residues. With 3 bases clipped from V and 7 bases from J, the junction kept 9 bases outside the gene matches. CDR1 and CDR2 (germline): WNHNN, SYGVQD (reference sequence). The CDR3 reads CASSEEGNSGNEQFF. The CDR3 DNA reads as TGCGCCAGCAGTGAAGAGGGAAATAGCGGGAATGAGCAGTTCTTC.

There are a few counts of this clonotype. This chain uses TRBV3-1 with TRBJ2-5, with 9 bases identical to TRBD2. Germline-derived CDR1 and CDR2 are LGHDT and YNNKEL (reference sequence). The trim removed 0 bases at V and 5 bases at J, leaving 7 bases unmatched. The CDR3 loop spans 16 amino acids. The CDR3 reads CASSQDSAGGVETQYF. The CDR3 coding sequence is TGTGCCAGCAGCCAAGATTCCGCGGGAGGGGTGGAGACCCAGTACTTC.